This is a list of T cell receptor beta chains from one sample in a study of CD8+CD57+ T cells in acquired aplastic anemia. Each CDR3 protein is one row after TCRdb ran MiXCR on the reads. The sample holds 150,000 to 200,000 distinct CDR3 sequences, just under 45% seen once. Sequences were obtained from sorted CD4+, CD8+, or CD8+CD57+ T cells (not recorded which) from PBMCs. These TCRs come from a human donor in good health. Both conserved end residues are part of each CDR3. The D gene is left open where the match is weak. Only some rows state a clone size, as once, few, many or a class for expanded clones.

j_gene | d_gene | abundance | v_gene | CDR3aa | CDR3nt
TRBJ2-5 | - | - | TRBV14 | CASSQQGGETQYF | TGTGCCAGCAGCCAACAGGGTGGAGAGACCCAGTACTTC
TRBJ2-1 | TRBD2 | - | TRBV10-3 | CAIQRGDSYNVQFF | TGTGCCATTCAGCGGGGGGACTCCTACAATGTGCAGTTCTTC
TRBJ1-1 | TRBD1 | few | TRBV5-6 | CASSHIDRGPNTEAFF | TGTGCCAGCAGCCATATCGACAGGGGCCCAAACACTGAAGCTTTCTTT
TRBJ2-7 | - | few | TRBV28 | CASSLETGSDEQYF | TGTGCCAGCAGTTTAGAAACAGGGAGCGACGAGCAGTACTTC
TRBJ1-4 | TRBD1 | - | TRBV11-2 | CASSPRDREEKLFF | TGTGCCAGCAGCCCCCGGGACAGGGAAGAAAAACTGTTTTTT
TRBJ2-7 | TRBD1 | - | TRBV2 | CATIADRGYYEQYF | TGTGCTACCATCGCGGACAGGGGGTACTACGAGCAGTACTTC
TRBJ1-2 | - | many | TRBV7-3 | CASSLAANYGYTF | TGTGCCAGCAGCTTGGCAGCAAACTATGGCTACACCTTC
TRBJ2-2 | - | many | TRBV29-1 | CSADNANTGELFF | TGCAGCGCGGACAACGCGAACACCGGGGAGCTGTTTTTT
TRBJ1-5 | TRBD1 | - | TRBV2 | CASGRGPHSNQPQHF | TGTGCCAGCGGCAGGGGGCCCCATAGCAATCAGCCCCAGCATTTT
TRBJ1-2 | TRBD1 | - | TRBV5-4 | CASSLGGQGNYGYTF | TGTGCCAGCAGCTTGGGTGGACAGGGAAACTATGGCTACACCTTC
TRBJ1-4 | TRBD1 | many | TRBV19 | CASTQMGQNEKLFF | TGTGCCAGTACCCAAATGGGACAGAATGAAAAACTGTTTTTT
TRBJ2-4 | - | few | TRBV5-4 | CASSSGGWDIAKNIQYF | TGTGCCAGCAGCTCCGGGGGGTGGGACATAGCCAAAAACATTCAGTACTTC
TRBJ2-5 | TRBD2 | - | TRBV7-2 | CASSLAGTSGRETQYF | TGTGCCAGCAGCTTAGCTGGGACTAGCGGCCGCGAGACCCAGTACTTC
TRBJ1-4 | TRBD1 | - | TRBV19 | CASSSDRGDEKLFF | TGTGCCAGTAGTAGTGACAGGGGGGATGAAAAACTGTTTTTT
TRBJ1-5 | - | - | TRBV5-6 | CASSWWGSQPQHF | TGTGCCAGCAGCTGGTGGGGTTCGCAGCCCCAGCATTTT
TRBJ2-3 | - | few | TRBV28 | CASRRSTDTQYF | TGTGCCAGCAGGAGAAGCACAGATACGCAGTATTTT